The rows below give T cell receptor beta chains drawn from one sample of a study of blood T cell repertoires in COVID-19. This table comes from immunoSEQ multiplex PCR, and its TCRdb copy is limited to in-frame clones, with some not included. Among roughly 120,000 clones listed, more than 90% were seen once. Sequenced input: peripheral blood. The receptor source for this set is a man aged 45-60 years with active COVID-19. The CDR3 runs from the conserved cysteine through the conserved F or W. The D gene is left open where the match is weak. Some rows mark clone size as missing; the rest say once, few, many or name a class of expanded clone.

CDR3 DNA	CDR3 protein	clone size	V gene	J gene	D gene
TGTGCCAGCAGTCCCGAGGGAACGGGGGGAGATACGCAGTATTTT	CASSPEGTGGDTQYF	.	TRBV2	TRBJ2-3	TRBD2
TGTGCCAGCTCAGGAGCGGTCCCTAGCACAGATACGCAGTATTTT	CASSGAVPSTDTQYF	.	TRBV18	TRBJ2-3	.
TGTGCCAGCAGCTCGGGACAGTTCAATGAGCAGTTCTTC	CASSSGQFNEQFF	.	TRBV11-3	TRBJ2-1	TRBD1
TGTGCCAGCAGCTTAGTCCCAGCGGGCTACTACGAGCAGTACTTC	CASSLVPAGYYEQYF	.	TRBV11-2	TRBJ2-7	.
TGTGCCAGCAGCCAAATACAGGCAACTAATGAAAAACTGTTTTTT	CASSQIQATNEKLFF	.	TRBV3-1/TRBV3-2	TRBJ1-4	.
TGTGCCAGCAGGGAGACAGGGCGGACTGAAGCTTTCTTT	CASRETGRTEAFF	.	TRBV7-2	TRBJ1-1	TRBD1
TGTGCCAGCAGCCAAAAGGGTAGCGGGGGATACAATGAGCAGTTCTTC	CASSQKGSGGYNEQFF	.	TRBV14	TRBJ2-1	TRBD2
TGTGCCAGTAGTATAGGCGGCAGCGGAAACACCATATATTTT	CASSIGGSGNTIYF	.	TRBV19	TRBJ1-3	.
TGTGCCACCAGTGACCCCCGGGGGACTGGGGGCTACACCTTC	CATSDPRGTGGYTF	few	TRBV24-1	TRBJ1-2	.
TGTGCCAGCAGCTTACCGTTGGGTAGAGGCGCCAAAAACATTCAGTACTTC	CASSLPLGRGAKNIQYF	.	TRBV11-2	TRBJ2-4	.
TGTGCCAGCAGAATTCTAGCGGGGGGGCATGATGAGCAGTTCTTC	CASRILAGGHDEQFF	.	TRBV6-5	TRBJ2-1	TRBD2
TGTGCCAGCTCACCACCCAGCGGCACAGATACGCAGTATTTT	CASSPPSGTDTQYF	.	TRBV18	TRBJ2-3	.
TGTGCCAGCAGCCAAGGAAGTACAGATAATTCACCCCTCCACTTT	CASSQGSTDNSPLHF	.	TRBV14	TRBJ1-6	.
TGTGCCAGCAGTTTGACAGGGGCCACTGAAGCTTTCTTT	CASSLTGATEAFF	.	TRBV12-3/TRBV12-4	TRBJ1-1	TRBD1
TGCAGTGCTAGTGGGACTAGCGGGGCAATCCAAGAGACCCAGTACTTC	CSASGTSGAIQETQYF	once	TRBV20-1	TRBJ2-5	TRBD2
TGCGCCAGCAGCTGGGAGACCGGGACCCAGTACTTC	CASSWETGTQYF	.	TRBV5-1	TRBJ2-5	.